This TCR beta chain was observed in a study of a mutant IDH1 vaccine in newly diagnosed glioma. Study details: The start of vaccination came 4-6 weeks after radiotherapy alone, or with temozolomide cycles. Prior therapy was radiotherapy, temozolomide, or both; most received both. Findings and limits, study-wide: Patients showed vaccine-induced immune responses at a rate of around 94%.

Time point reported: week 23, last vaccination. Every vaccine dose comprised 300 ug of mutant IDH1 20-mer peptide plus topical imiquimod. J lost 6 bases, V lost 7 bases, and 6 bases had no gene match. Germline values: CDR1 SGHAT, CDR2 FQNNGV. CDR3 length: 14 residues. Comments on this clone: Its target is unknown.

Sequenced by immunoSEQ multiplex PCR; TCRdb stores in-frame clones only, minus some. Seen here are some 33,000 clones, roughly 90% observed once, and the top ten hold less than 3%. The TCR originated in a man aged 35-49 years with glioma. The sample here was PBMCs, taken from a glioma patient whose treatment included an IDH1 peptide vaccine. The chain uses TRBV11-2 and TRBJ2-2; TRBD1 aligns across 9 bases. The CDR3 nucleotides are TGTGCCAGCACCTACCGACAGGGGGCCGGGGAGCTGTTTTTT. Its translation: CASTYRQGAGELFF. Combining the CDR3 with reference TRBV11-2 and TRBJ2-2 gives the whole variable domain EAGVAQSPRYKIIEKRQSVAFWCNPISGHATLYWYQQILGQGPKLLIQFQNNGVVDDSQLPKDRFSAERLKGVDSTLKIQPAKLEDSAVYLCASTYRQGAGELFFGEGSRLTVL.